The rows below give T cell receptor beta chains drawn from one sample of a study of T cells after somatic rescue of genetic block. Assay used: immunoSEQ multiplex PCR; TCRdb lists only in-frame clones, some missing. The repertoire holds approximately 100,000 clones, with about 87% as singletons. The sample was peripheral blood mononuclear cells (PBMCs). The receptors originated from a woman aged 18 to 35. CDR3s include the opening cysteine and the closing phenylalanine or tryptophan. The order of the fields is J gene, V gene, D gene, clone size, CDR3 DNA, CDR3 protein. D genes are given only for firm matches. Where a row states a size, it is once, few, many or the class of an expanded clone; other rows omit it.

>TRBJ1-1|TRBV4-1|.|few
TGCGCCAGCAGCCAAACAGCGTTTCCTGAAGCTTTCTTT
CASSQTAFPEAFF
>TRBJ1-5|TRBV19|TRBD1|.
TGTGCCAGTAGTGCCACAGGGGGTGTTAGCAATCAGCCCCAGCATTTT
CASSATGGVSNQPQHF
>TRBJ2-2|TRBV6-1|.|.
TGTGCCATCCACCGGGGGAACACCGGGGAGCTGTTTTTT
CAIHRGNTGELFF
>TRBJ2-7|TRBV6-1|.|once
TGTGCCAGCAGTGAGGTTGGGGTTCGTGAGGCCGAGCAGTACTTC
CASSEVGVREAEQYF
>TRBJ1-5|TRBV7-2|TRBD1|few
TGTGCCAGCAGCTTAGTCCCAGGGGGTATCGGCAATCAGCCCCAGCATTTT
CASSLVPGGIGNQPQHF
>TRBJ2-1|TRBV5-1|TRBD2|.
TGCGCCAGCAGCTTGACTAGCGGGGGAATCTCCTACAATGAGCAGTTCTTC
CASSLTSGGISYNEQFF
>TRBJ1-1|TRBV11-2|TRBD1|few
TGTGCCAGCAGCTTTGGACAGGCTGAAGCTTTCTTT
CASSFGQAEAFF
>TRBJ1-1|TRBV27|.|once
TGTGCCAGCAGTTCAAACCCGACAGAGCTGAACACTGAAGCTTTCTTT
CASSSNPTELNTEAFF
>TRBJ2-7|TRBV6-5|TRBD2|.
TGTGCCAGCAGTTGGGGACTAGCGGGGACCTCCTACGAGCAGTACTTC
CASSWGLAGTSYEQYF
>TRBJ1-4|TRBV29-1|.|.
TGCAGTGGGGGGCAGGGAAATGAAAAACTGTTTTTT
CSGGQGNEKLFF
>TRBJ2-5|TRBV29-1|.|.
TGCAGCGTCGACCGCAACCAAGAGACCCAGTACTTC
CSVDRNQETQYF
>TRBJ2-3|TRBV5-1|.|.
TGCGCCAGCAGCTTGGTGGTATCGGGGGGCACAGATACGCAGTATTTT
CASSLVVSGGTDTQYF
>TRBJ2-5|TRBV27|.|.
TGTGCCAGCAGTTTATCGGGAGAGACCCAGTACTTC
CASSLSGETQYF
>TRBJ2-1|TRBV30|TRBD2|once
TGTGCCTGGAGTGATCTAGCGGGAGGGCCTACCGAGCAGTTCTTC
CAWSDLAGGPTEQFF
>TRBJ1-3|TRBV30|.|.
TGTGCCTGGAGGCGAAGTGTCGCCATATATTTT
CAWRRSVAIYF
>TRBJ2-2|TRBV6-5|.|.
TGTGCCAGCAGTTACTCGGGGAACACCGGGGAGCTGTTTTTT
CASSYSGNTGELFF
>TRBJ2-2|TRBV7-2|.|.
TGTGCCAGCAGCCCAATCGGGGGCAGCGGCTTCACCGGGGAGCTGTTTTTT
CASSPIGGSGFTGELFF
>TRBJ2-6|TRBV6-6|.|.
TGTGCCAGCAGTTATCTGGGAGCAGGGGCCAACGTCCTGACTTTC
CASSYLGAGANVLTF
>TRBJ2-4|TRBV4-3|.|once
TGCGCCAGCAGCCGTGGGGAGGTAGCCAAAAACATTCAGTACTTC
CASSRGEVAKNIQYF
>TRBJ1-2|TRBV28|.|.
TGTGCCAGCAGTCGATTCGGGGGATTGGGCTATGGCTACACCTTC
CASSRFGGLGYGYTF
>TRBJ2-1|TRBV5-1|TRBD2|.
TGCGCCAGCAGCGGGGGACTAGCGGGCGGCAATGAGCAGTTCTTC
CASSGGLAGGNEQFF
>TRBJ2-1|TRBV29-1|.|.
TGCAGCGCCGCCGGGCAATCCTCGGGGAGCGATGAGCAGTTCTTC
CSAAGQSSGSDEQFF
>TRBJ2-7|TRBV12-5|TRBD2|.
TGTGCTAGTTCGGGAGGTTACTACGAGCAGTACTTC
CASSGGYYEQYF
>TRBJ2-7|TRBV5-5|TRBD1|.
TGTGCCAGCAGCTTGGCCTCGGGACAGGGATGGGGCGGGTTATCCTACGAGCAGTACTTC
CASSLASGQGWGGLSYEQYF
>TRBJ1-5|TRBV18|.|.
TGTGCCAGCTCAGAGGGACATCAGCCCCAGCATTTT
CASSEGHQPQHF
>TRBJ2-1|TRBV6-6|TRBD2|.
TGTGCCAGCAGGGGACTAGCGGGAGGTTTTAATGAGCAGTTCTTC
CASRGLAGGFNEQFF
>TRBJ2-1|TRBV19|TRBD2|.
TGTGCCAGTAGTATAGGCGGGAGTGCGGGTGAGCAGTTCTTC
CASSIGGSAGEQFF
>TRBJ2-1|TRBV4-3|.|.
TGCGCCAGCAGCCTCCCCGGGGACGCCTACAATGAGCAGTTCTTC
CASSLPGDAYNEQFF
>TRBJ2-3|TRBV4-3|.|.
TGCGCCAGCAGCCAAGATAGGTCAGCGGACCAAAGCACAGATACGCAGTATTTT
CASSQDRSADQSTDTQYF
>TRBJ2-2|TRBV7-9|TRBD2|.
TGTGCCAGCAACTCTCGGGCGGGGGCGAACACCGGGGAGCTGTTTTTT
CASNSRAGANTGELFF
>TRBJ2-1|TRBV6-4|TRBD1|.
TGTGCCAGCAGTGAACGAGGGACAGGGGGCTACAATGAGCAGTTCTTC
CASSERGTGGYNEQFF
>TRBJ2-3|TRBV30|.|.
TGTGCCTGGAGTGTATTCGGTGGGTCAAGCACAGATACGCAGTATTTT
CAWSVFGGSSTDTQYF
>TRBJ1-3|TRBV29-1|.|few
TGCAGCGTTGTATCCGGGCAGGCCTCTGGAAACACCATATATTTT
CSVVSGQASGNTIYF
>TRBJ2-4|TRBV9|.|.
TGTGCCAGCAGCGTTTTTTCAGGCGGGGCCAAAAACATTCAGTACTTC
CASSVFSGGAKNIQYF
>TRBJ1-2|TRBV5-4|.|.
TGTGCCAGCAGCCTCGGACAGAATTATGGCTACACCTTC
CASSLGQNYGYTF
>TRBJ2-7|TRBV5-1|TRBD1|once
TGCGCCAGCAGCTTGATTCCCGGGACAGGGAACGAGCAGTACTTC
CASSLIPGTGNEQYF
>TRBJ2-5|TRBV18|.|.
TGTGCCAGCTCCCTACCCCCGGACAGATGGGAGACCCAGTACTTC
CASSLPPDRWETQYF
>TRBJ2-1|TRBV28|TRBD2|.
TGTGCCAGCAGTCCGTTAGCGGGAGAGAGGGATGAGCAGTTCTTC
CASSPLAGERDEQFF
>TRBJ1-2|TRBV5-4|TRBD1|.
TGTGCCAGCAGCTCCCCGGGACAGGTTTATGGCTACACCTTC
CASSSPGQVYGYTF
>TRBJ1-1|TRBV27|TRBD1|.
TGTGCCAGCAGTTTAGAGGGACAGGGGCACACTGAAGCTTTCTTT
CASSLEGQGHTEAFF
>TRBJ2-1|TRBV28|TRBD2|.
TGTGCCAGCAGCCTCCAAGCGGGAGGGCCCAATGAGCAGTTCTTC
CASSLQAGGPNEQFF
>TRBJ2-1|TRBV6-4|TRBD2|few
TGTGCCAGCAGGAAAAGACTAGCGGGAGAAACCTACAATGAGCAGTTCTTC
CASRKRLAGETYNEQFF